This entry lists 6 T cell receptor beta chains sequenced from one sample in a study of T cells in Graves' hyperthyroidism and ophthalmopathy. Researchers took RNA transcripts and amplified the TCR beta CDR3 regions from them. Researchers ran a first-round RT-PCR on the TCR CDR3 using the HTBI primer set. TCRdb used MiXCR to reprocess the multiplex PCR reads, holding one entry per CDR3 protein. The data show around 440,000 distinct CDR3 sequences, with 15% to 18% seen just once and 13% to 15% held by the top ten. Sample: blood. All receptors derive from a woman between 18 and 29 years old with Graves' hyperthyroidism.

The chain recombines TRBV6-1 with TRBJ1-1; maybe TRBD1 (5 bases). The CDR3 sequence is 15 residues long. V was clipped by 10 bases and J by 1 base, with 19 bases between them. Per the germline V gene, CDR1 is MNHNS and CDR2 is SASEGT. The CDR3 spells CATSTRATANTEAFF. In DNA form, the CDR3 reads TGTGCCACCTCCACAAGGGCGACAGCGAACACTGAAGCTTTCTTT.

This clonotype occurred a few times. This chain uses TRBV6-1 with TRBJ1-2; the match to TRBD1 covers 9 bases. The CDR3 sequence is 13 residues long. V lost 10 bases to trimming and J lost 8 bases; unmatched junction nucleotides: 11. Germline CDR1 is MNHNS and CDR2 is SASEGT. The CDR3 sequence is CATDTGGAGGYTF. CDR3 DNA sequence: TGTGCCACCGATACAGGGGGCGCCGGGGGCTACACCTTC.

This clonotype was observed many times. This chain joins TRBV2 and TRBJ2-3; 7 bases are shared with TRBD1. Germline CDR1 and CDR2: SNHLY and FYNNEI. The CDR3 runs 16 residues. V lost 6 bases to trimming and J lost 2 bases; unmatched junction nucleotides: 11. CDR3 loop: CASRKGQEIVTDTQYF. The CDR3 DNA reads as TGTGCCAGCAGGAAAGGACAGGAGATAGTCACAGATACGCAGTATTTT.

The chain employs TRBV4-1 and TRBJ1-6; D remains ambiguous. V was shortened by 1 base and J by 8 bases, with 9 bases between the two germline ends. Germline V gene sequence: CDR1 MGHRA, CDR2 YSYEKL. This CDR3 has 14 amino acids. The CDR3: CASSQVRSDSPLHF. In nucleotides, the CDR3 is TGCGCCAGCAGCCAAGTCAGGAGTGATTCACCCCTCCACTTT.

This clonotype was observed a few times. J is TRBJ2-5 and V is TRBV7-9; possibly TRBD2 for D (5 bases). The germline CDR1 and CDR2 sequences are SEHNR and FQNEAQ (reference sequence). The CDR3 contains 16 residues. The V end lost 2 bases, the J end lost 5 bases, and 18 bases lay between the germline ends. As DNA, the CDR3 is TGTGCCAGCAGCTTAATTGAATTTGGAGGTTGGGAGACCCAGTACTTC. Translating gives CASSLIEFGGWETQYF.

The CDR3 reads CASSQRDRGPAFF. The CDR3 nucleotides are TGTGCCAGCAGCCAACGGGACAGGGGGCCCGCGTTCTTC. The rearrangement uses TRBV3-1 and TRBJ2-1; 12 nucleotides match TRBD1. The V gene's germline CDR1 is LGHDT and CDR2 YNNKEL (reference sequence). This CDR3 is built from 13 residues. J lost 15 bases, V lost 2 bases, and 5 bases had no gene match.